This T cell receptor (beta chain) was observed in a study of shared clonotypes between healthy human individuals. CDR3 length equals 15 residues. CDR1 and CDR2 (germline): SNHLY, FYNNEI. Trimming removed 4 bases at V and 6 bases at J, with 16 bases between. This clone was seen more than once but under ten times. The study ran the assay at deep level. Generated by immunoSEQ multiplex PCR, the TCRdb table keeps only in-frame clones and is missing some. The sample shows 550,000 to 600,000 clones, around three quarters of them seen only once. Material: PBMCs. The chain employs TRBV2 and TRBJ1-5; the D gene is possibly TRBD1 (5 bases). The TCR sequence derives from a woman aged 40 to 50 in good health. Some clones in this sample may be carry-over from other donors' samples. The CDR3 DNA reads TGTGCCAGCAGTGTAACCCGGGGAAGGGGTCAGCCCCAGCATTTT. Protein sequence: CASSVTRGRGQPQHF.